A selection of T cell receptor beta chains follows, all from one sample in a study of blood T cell repertoires in COVID-19. Assay used: immunoSEQ multiplex PCR; TCRdb lists only in-frame clones, some missing. The top ten hold roughly 3.9% of the sample, which has 140,000 to 150,000 clones, just over 85% seen once. The sample comprised PBMCs or T cells enriched from blood (not recorded which). These receptors came from a man aged 45-65 years who had recovered from COVID-19. Both conserved end residues are part of each CDR3.

J,V,CDR3
TRBJ1-6,TRBV7-2,CASSALPQGNSPLHF
TRBJ1-6,TRBV4-2,CASSQVKHYNSPLHF
TRBJ1-2,TRBV19,CASSMLRGQGDYGYTF
TRBJ1-2,TRBV4-1,CASSQERTGLGYTF
TRBJ1-2,TRBV2,CASSEALRTGRYGYTF
TRBJ1-2,TRBV9,CASSAGQGNYGYTF
TRBJ2-1,TRBV14,CASSQELAGVYEQFF
TRBJ2-7,TRBV2,CASSRTGLNYEQYF
TRBJ1-1,TRBV5-4,CASSRQGRVHTEAFF
TRBJ1-2,TRBV5-4,CASSLGSYPRSGYTF
TRBJ1-5,TRBV6-1,CASSEWGSGNQPQHF
TRBJ1-5,TRBV7-3,CASSLFGGTGDDSNQPQHF
TRBJ2-1,TRBV19,CASSPLSSYNEQFF
TRBJ2-7,TRBV4-3,CASSQDRGTGTNEQYF